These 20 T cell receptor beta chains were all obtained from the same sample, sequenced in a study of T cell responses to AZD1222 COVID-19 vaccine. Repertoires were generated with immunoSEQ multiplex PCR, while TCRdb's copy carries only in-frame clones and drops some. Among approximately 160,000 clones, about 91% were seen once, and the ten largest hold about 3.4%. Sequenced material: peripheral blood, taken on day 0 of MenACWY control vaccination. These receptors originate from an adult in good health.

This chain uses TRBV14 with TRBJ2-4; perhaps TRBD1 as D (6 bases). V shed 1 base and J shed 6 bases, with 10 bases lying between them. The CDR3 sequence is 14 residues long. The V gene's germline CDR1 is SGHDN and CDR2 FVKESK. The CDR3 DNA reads TGTGCCAGCAGCCAAGGACAGGCACCAAACATTCAGTACTTC. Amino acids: CASSQGQAPNIQYF.

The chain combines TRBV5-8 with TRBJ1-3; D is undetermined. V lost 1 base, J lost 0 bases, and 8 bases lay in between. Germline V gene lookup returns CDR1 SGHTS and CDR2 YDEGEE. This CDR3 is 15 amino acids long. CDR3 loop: CASSLMESSGNTIYF. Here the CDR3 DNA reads TGTGCCAGCAGCTTGATGGAGTCCTCTGGAAACACCATATATTTT.

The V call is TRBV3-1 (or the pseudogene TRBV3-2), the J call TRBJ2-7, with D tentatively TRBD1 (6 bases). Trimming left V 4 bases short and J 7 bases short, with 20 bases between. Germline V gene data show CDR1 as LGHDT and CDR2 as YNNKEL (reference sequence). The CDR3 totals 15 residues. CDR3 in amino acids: CASSLLGGQPTEQYF. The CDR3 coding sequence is TGTGCCAGCAGCCTACTGGGTGGACAGCCTACGGAGCAGTACTTC.

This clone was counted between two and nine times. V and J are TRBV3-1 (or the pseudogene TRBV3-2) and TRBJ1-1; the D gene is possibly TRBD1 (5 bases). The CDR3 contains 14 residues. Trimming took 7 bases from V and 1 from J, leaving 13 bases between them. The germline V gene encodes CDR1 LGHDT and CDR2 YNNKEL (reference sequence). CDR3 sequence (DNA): TGTGCCAGCACCTTATTAAGGGGGAACACTGAAGCTTTCTTT. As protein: CASTLLRGNTEAFF.

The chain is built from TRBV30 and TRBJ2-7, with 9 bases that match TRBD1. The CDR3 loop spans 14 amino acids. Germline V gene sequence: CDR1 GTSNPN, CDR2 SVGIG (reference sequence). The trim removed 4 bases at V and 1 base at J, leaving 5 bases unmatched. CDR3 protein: CAWTTGTGSYEQYF. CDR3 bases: TGTGCCTGGACAACCGGGACAGGGTCCTACGAGCAGTACTTC. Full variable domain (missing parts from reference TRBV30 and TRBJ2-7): SQTIHQWPATLVQPVGSPLSLECTVEGTSNPNLYWYRQAAGRGLQLLFYSVGIGQISSEVPQNLSASRPQDRQFILSSKKLLLSDSGFYLCAWTTGTGSYEQYFGPGTRLTVT.

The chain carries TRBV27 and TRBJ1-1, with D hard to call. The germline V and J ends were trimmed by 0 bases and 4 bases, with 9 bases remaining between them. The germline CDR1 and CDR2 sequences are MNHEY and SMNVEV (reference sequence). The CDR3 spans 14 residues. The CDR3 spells CASSLSNQATEAFF. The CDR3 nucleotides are TGTGCCAGCAGTTTATCGAACCAGGCCACTGAAGCTTTCTTT.

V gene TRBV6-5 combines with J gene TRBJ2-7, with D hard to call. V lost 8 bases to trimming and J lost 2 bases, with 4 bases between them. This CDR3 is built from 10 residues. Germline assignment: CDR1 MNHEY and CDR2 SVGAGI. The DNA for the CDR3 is TGTGCCAGCTCTACCTACGAGCAGTACTTC. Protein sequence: CASSTYEQYF.

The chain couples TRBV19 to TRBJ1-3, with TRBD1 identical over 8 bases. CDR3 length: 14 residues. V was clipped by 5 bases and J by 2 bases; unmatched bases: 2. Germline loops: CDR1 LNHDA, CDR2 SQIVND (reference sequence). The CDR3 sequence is CASSPGQAGNTIYF. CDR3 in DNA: TGTGCCAGTAGTCCGGGACAGGCTGGAAACACCATATATTTT. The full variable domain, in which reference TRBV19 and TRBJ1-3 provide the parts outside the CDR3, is DGGITQSPKYLFRKEGQNVTLSCEQNLNHDAMYWYRQDPGQGLRLIYYSQIVNDFQKGDIAEGYSVSREKKESFPLTVTSAQKNPTAFYLCASSPGQAGNTIYFGEGSWLTVV.

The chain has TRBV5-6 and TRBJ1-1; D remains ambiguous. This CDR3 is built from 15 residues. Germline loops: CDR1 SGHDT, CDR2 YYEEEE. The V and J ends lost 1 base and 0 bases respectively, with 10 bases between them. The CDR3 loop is CASSLSRFMNTEAFF. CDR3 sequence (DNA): TGTGCCAGCAGCTTGTCCAGGTTTATGAACACTGAAGCTTTCTTT.

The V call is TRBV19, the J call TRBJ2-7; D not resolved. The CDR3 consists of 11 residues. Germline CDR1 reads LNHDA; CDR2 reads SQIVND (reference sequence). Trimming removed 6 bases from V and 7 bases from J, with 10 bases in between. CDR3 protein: CASSWAREQYF. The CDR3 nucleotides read TGTGCCAGTAGCTGGGCCAGGGAGCAGTACTTC.

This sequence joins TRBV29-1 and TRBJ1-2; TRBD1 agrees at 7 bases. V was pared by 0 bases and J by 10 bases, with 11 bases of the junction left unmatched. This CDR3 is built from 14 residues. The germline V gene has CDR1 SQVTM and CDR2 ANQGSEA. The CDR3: CSVEDLPGQLPYTF. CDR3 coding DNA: TGCAGCGTTGAAGACCTGCCGGGACAGTTACCCTACACCTTC.

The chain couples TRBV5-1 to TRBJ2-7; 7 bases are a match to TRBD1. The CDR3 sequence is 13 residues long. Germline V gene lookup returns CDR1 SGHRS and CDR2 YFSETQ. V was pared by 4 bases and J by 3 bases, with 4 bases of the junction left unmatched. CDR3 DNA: TGCGCCAGCAGCGTAAGACAGGGCTACGAGCAGTACTTC. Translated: CASSVRQGYEQYF.

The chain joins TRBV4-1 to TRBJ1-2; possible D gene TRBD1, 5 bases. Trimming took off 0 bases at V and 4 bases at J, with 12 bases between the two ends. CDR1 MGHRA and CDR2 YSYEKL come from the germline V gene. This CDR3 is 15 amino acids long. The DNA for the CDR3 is TGCGCCAGCAGCCAAGAGGAGGCAGGGCGCTATGGCTACACCTTC. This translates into CASSQEEAGRYGYTF.

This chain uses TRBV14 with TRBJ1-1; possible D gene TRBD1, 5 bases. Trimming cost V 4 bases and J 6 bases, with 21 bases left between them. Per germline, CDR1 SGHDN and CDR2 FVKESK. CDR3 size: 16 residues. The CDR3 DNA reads TGTGCCAGCAGCCGCCTCTATCAGGGCGTTTTCGCTGAAGCTTTCTTT. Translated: CASSRLYQGVFAEAFF.

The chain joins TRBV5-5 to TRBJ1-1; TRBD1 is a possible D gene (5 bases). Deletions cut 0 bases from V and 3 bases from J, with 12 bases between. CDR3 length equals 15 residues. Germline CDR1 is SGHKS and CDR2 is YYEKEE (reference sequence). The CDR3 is CASSLGGTRDTEAFF. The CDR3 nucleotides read TGTGCCAGCAGCTTGGGAGGGACGAGGGACACTGAAGCTTTCTTT.

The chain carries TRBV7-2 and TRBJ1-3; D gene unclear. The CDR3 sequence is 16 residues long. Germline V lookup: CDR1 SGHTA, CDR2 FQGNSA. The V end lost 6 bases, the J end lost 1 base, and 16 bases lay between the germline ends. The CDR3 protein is CASRSAMGASGNTIYF. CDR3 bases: TGTGCCAGCAGGTCGGCCATGGGAGCGTCTGGAAACACCATATATTTT.

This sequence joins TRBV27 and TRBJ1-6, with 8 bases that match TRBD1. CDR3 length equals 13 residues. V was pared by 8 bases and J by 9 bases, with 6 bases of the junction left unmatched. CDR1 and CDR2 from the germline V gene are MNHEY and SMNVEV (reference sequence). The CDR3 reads CASSYQGASPLHF. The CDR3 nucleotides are TGTGCCAGCTCGTATCAGGGGGCTTCACCCCTCCACTTT.

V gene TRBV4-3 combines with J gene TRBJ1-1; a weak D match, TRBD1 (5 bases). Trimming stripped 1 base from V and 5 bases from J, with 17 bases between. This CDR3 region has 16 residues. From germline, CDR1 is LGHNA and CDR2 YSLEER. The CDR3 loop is CASSQGAGTQGTEAFF. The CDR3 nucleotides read TGCGCCAGCAGCCAAGGAGCCGGGACCCAGGGAACTGAAGCTTTCTTT.

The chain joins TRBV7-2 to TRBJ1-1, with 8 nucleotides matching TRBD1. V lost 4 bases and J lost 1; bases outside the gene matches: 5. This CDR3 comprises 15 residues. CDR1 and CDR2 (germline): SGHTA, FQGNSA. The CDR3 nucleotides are TGTGCCAGCAGCTGGGGGGACAGGCGGAACACTGAAGCTTTCTTT. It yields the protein CASSWGDRRNTEAFF.

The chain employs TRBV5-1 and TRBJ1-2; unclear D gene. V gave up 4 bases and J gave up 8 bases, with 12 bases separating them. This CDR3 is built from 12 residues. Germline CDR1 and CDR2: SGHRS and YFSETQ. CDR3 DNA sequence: TGCGCCAGCAGCCCCGTCGGGATAGGCTACACCTTC. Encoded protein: CASSPVGIGYTF.